These 3 T cell receptor beta chains were all obtained from the same sample, sequenced in a study of cytomegalovirus exposure and HLA in healthy donors. The PCR employed 60 Vbeta primers together with 13 Jbeta primers. TCRdb's table, derived via immunoSEQ multiplex PCR, lists solely in-frame clones and lacks some. The table lists about 190,000 clones, about 82% of them singletons. Sequencing input: PBMCs. The receptors were sampled from a male donor in good health and CMV-seronegative.

The table lists this clone with a few counts. The genes are TRBV2 and TRBJ1-1, with TRBD1 identical over 9 bases. V shed 3 bases and J 5 bases; nucleotides not matched to a gene: 1. CDR1 is SNHLY and CDR2 is FYNNEI in the germline V gene. The CDR3 is 13 residues long. Here the CDR3 DNA reads TGTGCCAGCAGTGAGACAGGGGGGACTGAAGCTTTCTTT. It translates to CASSETGGTEAFF. Full variable domain (remainder filled in from reference TRBV2 and TRBJ1-1): EPEVTQTPSHQVTQMGQEVILRCVPISNHLYFYWYRQILGQKVEFLVSFYNNEISEKSEIFDDQFSVERPDGSNFTLKIRSTKLEDSAMYFCASSETGGTEAFFGQGTRLTVV.

The genes are TRBV5-4 and TRBJ2-1; 10 bases are a match to TRBD1. Trimming at V came to 4 bases and at J to 9 bases, leaving 7 bases not matched to a gene. CDR3 length: 14 residues. Germline V gives CDR1 SGHNT, CDR2 YYREEE (reference sequence). CDR3 in DNA: TGTGCCAGCAGCCAAACCGGACAGGGGGGTGAGCAGTTCTTC. Translated, it gives CASSQTGQGGEQFF.

The chain carries TRBV5-4 and TRBJ2-1, with 11 bases aligning to TRBD2. The J segment lost 4 bases and the V segment lost 4 bases, leaving 4 bases of the junction unmatched. The CDR3 sequence is 15 residues long. Germline V lookup: CDR1 SGHNT, CDR2 YYREEE (reference sequence). CDR3 region: CASSRLAGGYNEQFF. The CDR3 nucleotides read TGTGCCAGCAGCCGTCTAGCGGGGGGATACAATGAGCAGTTCTTC.